The clone carrying this T cell receptor (beta chain) was found a few times. Under the authors' procedure: Estimation of nucleated cell counts was performed using reference gene primer amplification. Using immunoSEQ multiplex PCR, the repertoire was profiled, and TCRdb retains in-frame clones only, with some absent. V and J calls and clone size are given by that table; D and trimming were obtained from the DNA. The sample comprises tens of thousands of clones, 60% to 85% of which are singletons, and less than 35% rests with the top ten. This CDR3 has 15 residues. The V end was cut by 4 bases, the J end by 5 bases, with 14 bases between. The germline gives CDR1 SNHLY, CDR2 FYNNEI. The data derive from a study of blood T cell repertoires in COVID-19. Whole-study context: Sites in the United States, Italy and Spain provided acute and convalescent COVID-19 samples. Sample material is recorded as cDNA or gDNA derived from T cells, B-cell-depleted T cells, or PBMCs.

This clonotype originated in a human donor in a cohort sampled during active COVID-19. The chain couples TRBV2 to TRBJ1-4, with D unresolved. The sample consisted of peripheral blood. CDR3 protein: CASSVGRERNEKLFF. As DNA, the CDR3 is TGTGCCAGCAGTGTGGGTCGGGAGCGGAATGAAAAACTGTTTTTT.